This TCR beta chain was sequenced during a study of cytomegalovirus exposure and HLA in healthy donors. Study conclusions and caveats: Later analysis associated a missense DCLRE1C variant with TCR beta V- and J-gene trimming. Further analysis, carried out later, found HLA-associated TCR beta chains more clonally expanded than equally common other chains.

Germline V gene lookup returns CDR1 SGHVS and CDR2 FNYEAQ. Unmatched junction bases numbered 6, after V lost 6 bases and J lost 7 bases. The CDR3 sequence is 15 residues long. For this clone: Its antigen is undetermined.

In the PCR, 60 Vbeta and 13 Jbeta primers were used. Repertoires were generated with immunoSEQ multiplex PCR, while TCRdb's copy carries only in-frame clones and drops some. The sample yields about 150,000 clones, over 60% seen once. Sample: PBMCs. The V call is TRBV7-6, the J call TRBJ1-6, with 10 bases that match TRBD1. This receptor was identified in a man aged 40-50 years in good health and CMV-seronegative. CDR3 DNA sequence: TGTGCCAGCAGTCTCCGGACAGGGGGGAATTCACCCCTCCACTTT. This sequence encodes CASSLRTGGNSPLHF.